This TCR beta chain was captured in a study of shared clonotypes between healthy human individuals. Points from the study as a whole: Genetic and exposure-history diversity was limited by the small donor number.

Deep-level assay runs were performed. Measured with immunoSEQ multiplex PCR; TCRdb has only the in-frame clones, and not every one. This table holds under 2.5 million clones, 92% found once. The germline V gene encodes CDR1 SNHLY and CDR2 FYNNEI. Deletions cut 0 bases from V and 4 bases from J, with 16 bases between. The CDR3 has 16 residues. Only Caucasian adults living in Nashville, Tennessee made up the donor group. A CD45RA-negative memory subset and a CD45RA+ naive subset were separated from the CD4+ cells. In the case of this clone: Its antigen is not known. The identical CDR3 is also encoded by other nucleotide sequences in the sample.

The TCR was taken from a man between 18 and 29 years old in good health. Some clones in this sample may be carry-over from other donors' samples. This sequence joins TRBV2 and TRBJ2-7, with D possibly matching TRBD2 (6 bases). Input material: naive CD4+ T cells from PBMCs. Stated subset: CD45RA+ positively selected. The CDR3 nucleotides read TGTGCCAGCAGTGAAGCTGGGACTCGCCGCGGGTACGAGCAGTACTTC. This codes for CASSEAGTRRGYEQYF.